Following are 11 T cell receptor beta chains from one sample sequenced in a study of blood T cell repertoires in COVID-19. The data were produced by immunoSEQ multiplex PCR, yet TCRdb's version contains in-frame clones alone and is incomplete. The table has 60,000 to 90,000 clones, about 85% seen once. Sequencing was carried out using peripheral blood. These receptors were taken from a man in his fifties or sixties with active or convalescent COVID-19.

CDR3 residues: CASSQSGSSYEQYF. For the CDR3, the DNA is TGCGCCAGCAGTCAATCGGGGAGCTCCTACGAGCAGTACTTC. The rearrangement uses TRBV23-1 and TRBJ2-7; weak D call: TRBD2 (5 bases). TRBV23-1 belongs to the ORF category, with a function that is uncertain. The CDR3 consists of 14 residues. V gave up 0 bases and J gave up 0 bases, with 6 bases separating them.

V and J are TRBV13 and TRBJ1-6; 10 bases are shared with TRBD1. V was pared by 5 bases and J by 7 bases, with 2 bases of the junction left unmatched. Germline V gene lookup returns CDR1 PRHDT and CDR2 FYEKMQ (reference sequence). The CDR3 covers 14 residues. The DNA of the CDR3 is TGTGCCAGCAGCCAGGGACAGGGGAATTCACCCCTCCACTTT. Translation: CASSQGQGNSPLHF. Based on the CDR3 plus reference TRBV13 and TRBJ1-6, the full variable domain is AAGVIQSPRHLIKEKRETATLKCYPIPRHDTVYWYQQGPGQDPQFLISFYEKMQSDKGSIPDRFSAQQFSDYHSELNMSSLELGDSALYFCASSQGQGNSPLHFGNGTRLTVT.

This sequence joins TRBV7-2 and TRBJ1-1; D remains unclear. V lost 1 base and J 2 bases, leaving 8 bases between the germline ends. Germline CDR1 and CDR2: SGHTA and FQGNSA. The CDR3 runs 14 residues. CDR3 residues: CASSLGQVNTEAFF. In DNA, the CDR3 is TGTGCCAGCAGCTTAGGTCAGGTTAACACTGAAGCTTTCTTT.

The CDR3 DNA follows: TGTGCCAGCAGTTTAATGCTCCCGGGGGTAGGTCAGCCCCAGCATTTT. Amino acid sequence: CASSLMLPGVGQPQHF. The V and J genes are TRBV27 and TRBJ1-5; perhaps TRBD1 as D (5 bases). Germline CDR1 MNHEY, CDR2 SMNVEV (reference sequence). V was cut by 2 bases and J by 6 bases, with 17 bases left in between. This CDR3 spans 16 amino acids.

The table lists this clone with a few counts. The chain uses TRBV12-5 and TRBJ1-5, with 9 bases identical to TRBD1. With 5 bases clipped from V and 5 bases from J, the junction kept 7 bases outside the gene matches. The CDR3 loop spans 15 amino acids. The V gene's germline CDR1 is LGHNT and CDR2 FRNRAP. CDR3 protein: CASGAGTGNHQPQHF. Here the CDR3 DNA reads TGTGCTAGTGGTGCAGGGACAGGGAACCATCAGCCCCAGCATTTT. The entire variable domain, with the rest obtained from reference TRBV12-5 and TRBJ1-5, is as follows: DARVTQTPRHKVTEMGQEVTMRCQPILGHNTVFWYRQTMMQGLELLAYFRNRAPLDDSGMPKDRFSAEMPDATLATLKIQPSEPRDSAVYFCASGAGTGNHQPQHFGDGTRLSIL.

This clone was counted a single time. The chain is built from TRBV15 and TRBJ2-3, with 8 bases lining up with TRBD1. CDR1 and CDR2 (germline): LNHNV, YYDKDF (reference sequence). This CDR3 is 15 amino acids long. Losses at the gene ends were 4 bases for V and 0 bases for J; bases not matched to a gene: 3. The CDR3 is CATSMDRASTDTQYF. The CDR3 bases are TGTGCCACCAGCATGGACAGGGCTAGCACAGATACGCAGTATTTT.

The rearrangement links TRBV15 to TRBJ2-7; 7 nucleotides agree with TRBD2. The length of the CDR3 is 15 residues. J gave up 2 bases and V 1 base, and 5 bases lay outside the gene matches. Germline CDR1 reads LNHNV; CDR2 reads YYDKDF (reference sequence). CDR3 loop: CATSRAWGGAYEQYF. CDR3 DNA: TGTGCCACCAGCAGAGCTTGGGGGGGGGCCTACGAGCAGTACTTC.

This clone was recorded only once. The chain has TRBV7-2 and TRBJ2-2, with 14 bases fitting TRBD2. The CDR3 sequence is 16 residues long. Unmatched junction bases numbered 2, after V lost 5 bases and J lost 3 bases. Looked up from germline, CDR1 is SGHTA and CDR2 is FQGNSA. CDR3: CASSRTSGGYTGELFF. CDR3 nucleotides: TGTGCCAGCAGCCGGACTAGCGGGGGGTACACCGGGGAGCTGTTTTTT.

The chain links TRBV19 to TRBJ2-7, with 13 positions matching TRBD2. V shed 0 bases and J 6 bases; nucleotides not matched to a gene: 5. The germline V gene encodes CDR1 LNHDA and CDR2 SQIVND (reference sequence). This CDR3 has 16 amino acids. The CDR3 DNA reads TGTGCCAGTAGTATAGATCGGACTAGCGGGGGCTCCGAGCAGTACTTC. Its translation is CASSIDRTSGGSEQYF.

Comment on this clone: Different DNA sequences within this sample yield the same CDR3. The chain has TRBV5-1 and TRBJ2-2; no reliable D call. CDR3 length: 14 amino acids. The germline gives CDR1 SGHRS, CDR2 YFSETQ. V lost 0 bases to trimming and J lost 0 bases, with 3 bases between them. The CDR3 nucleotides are TGCGCCAGCAGCTTGGCCGCGAACACCGGGGAGCTGTTTTTT. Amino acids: CASSLAANTGELFF. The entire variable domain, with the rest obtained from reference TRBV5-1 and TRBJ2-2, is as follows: KAGVTQTPRYLIKTRGQQVTLSCSPISGHRSVSWYQQTPGQGLQFLFEYFSETQRNKGNFPGRFSGRQFSNSRSEMNVSTLELGDSALYLCASSLAANTGELFFGEGSRLTVL.

Here the CDR3 DNA reads TGTGCCACGGGACAGGGGGCGCCGGTGACTGAAGCTTTCTTT. It translates to CATGQGAPVTEAFF. The chain uses TRBV3-1 (or the pseudogene TRBV3-2) and TRBJ1-1; TRBD1 aligns across 12 bases. Trimming removed 10 bases from V and 5 bases from J; junction bases left unmatched: 8. Germline CDR1 is LGHDT and CDR2 is YNNKEL (reference sequence). This CDR3 contains 14 residues.